What follows is one T cell receptor beta chain and its context. Since all of the isolated RNA was reverse transcribed, expressed TCRB transcripts were what got sequenced. Method: immunoSEQ multiplex PCR; TCRdb's copy keeps in-frame clones and lacks some. The data contain approximately 23,000 clones, over 60% of them seen just once; the ten biggest clones take up under 2.5%. The data were obtained in a study of beta chain features in type 1 diabetes. CDR1 is LGHNA, CDR2 YSLEER, per germline. The V and J ends lost 4 bases and 6 bases respectively, with 8 bases between them. The CDR3 extends over 12 amino acids.

The sample taken for sequencing was Tregs from blood. This chain connects TRBV4-3 to TRBJ2-3, with D possibly matching TRBD1 (5 bases). The sequence was collected from a woman aged 35 to 49 in good health. The CDR3 DNA reads as TGCGCCAGCAGCCCATCAGGGGATACGCAGTATTTT. Protein product: CASSPSGDTQYF.